Reported below is one TCR beta chain. A much bigger clone sits one base away, suggesting this may be a read error. The CDR3 covers 14 residues. Germline values: CDR1 MNHNS, CDR2 SASEGT. A J-beta primer mix and a sample-barcoded 5' primer were used in a second PCR of roughly 6 to 11 cycles. TCRdb analysed the 5' RACE reads with MiXCR anew, one entry per CDR3 protein. The sample lists about 650,000 distinct CDR3 sequences; 32% were seen once. The entry originates in a study of blood T cells in healthy people across ages. Sequencing was carried out using blood. The V call is TRBV6-1, the J call TRBJ2-1; D remains unclear. The end of the DNA fits TRBJ2-7 better, so the J call may be wrong. The receptor comes from a woman older than 75 in good health. The CDR3 here is CASYSRKSYNEQYF. CDR3 sequence (DNA): TGTGCCAGCTACTCCAGGAAATCCTACAATGAGCAGTACTTC.